One T cell receptor beta chain is described in this entry. What this receptor recognizes is not known. No base qualities exist here, and no much larger clone lies one base off it. This sample was taken from a study of T cell responses to AZD1222 COVID-19 vaccine (dated by TCRdb to the early 2020s). Looking at the study overall: AZD1222 recipients whose second dose came at about 4 weeks and those whose second dose came at about 12 weeks were combined into one group, since spike-specific TCR depth and breadth did not differ between the two schedules. Trial participants were enrolled by age into 18-55, 56-69 and 70-plus year subgroups, with about 150, 28 and 57 TCR-sequenced participants respectively. A total of about 240 trial participants underwent TCR sequencing, of whom 207 received two doses of AZD1222 and about 26 received two doses of the MenACWY control vaccine. Study-wide findings and limitations: Conclusions about previously exposed vaccinees were limited because only six AZD1222 recipients were SARS-CoV-2 seropositive at baseline. The vaccine-associated CD4 TCRs covered the entire spike protein, and the dominant responses fell in regions 160-218 and 743-854. Nearly half of unique spike-specific TCRs reportedly recognized epitopes outside regions mutated in the B.1.351 and B.1.1.7 variants. Because no samples from the day 14 peak response were available, repertoires could be characterized only after the peak T cell response. Participants were mostly white British and included more females than males, and it was suggested by the authors that clonal diversity may have been underestimated. In the small 56-69-year group, the increase in depth fell short of significance, most likely because of low power. A significant rise in spike-specific TCR breadth and depth was observed after two AZD1222 doses relative to day 0 and relative to MenACWY recipients.

Interpreted using the paper, the time point label stands for: baseline before first vaccination. Vaccinee samples came from UK trials COV001 and COV002, including a single-blind randomized controlled phase 2/3 trial of AZD1222 (ChAdOx1 nCoV-19) in healthy adults. Trial participant PBMC samples were collected at day 0 and day 28 after the second dose for TCRbeta chain sequencing. The CDR3 starts with the cysteine, ends with the phenylalanine, and has 15 residues. Just the 45-base CDR3 DNA is kept, in frame starting at base 1. CDR1 SGDLS and CDR2 YYNGEE are derived from the germline V gene. Between the V and J ends, shortened by 0 bases and 1 base respectively, the junction contains 7 bases. The CDR3 regions of human TCRbeta chains were analyzed by immunosequencing. The published analysis was carried out like this. TCRs in the repertoires were compared against a reference library of SARS-CoV-2-specific TCRs that had been generated with the MIRA antigen-specificity platform. Breadth meant the fraction of unique TCRs that were SARS-CoV-2-associated, whereas depth meant the fraction of total T cells that were SARS-CoV-2-associated. Using the MIRA data, every spike-specific TCR was mapped to the spike region that the TCR reacted to and assigned to either a CD4 or a CD8 class. Log10-transformed breadth and depth values were compared by one-way ANOVA with Sidak's multiple comparisons tests. The clones in this table, taken by TCRdb from immuneACCESS, are in-frame only. Not every clone is retained; where verified, under half of the shortfall comes from an unresolved V gene, and the cause of the rest is unknown. V and J calls and clone size are those listed in that table; D and trimming were worked out from the DNA. Here the sample has about 72,000 clones; more than 80% occur a single time. The top ten clonotypes cover more than 2% of the sample.

The V and J genes are TRBV9 and TRBJ1-4; a confident D gene designation cannot be given. The sequenced sample was peripheral blood, obtained on day 0 of AZD1222 vaccination. This TCR was sampled from an adult in good health. The CDR3 loop reads CASSVGWRTNEKLFF. The DNA is TGTGCCAGCAGCGTAGGCTGGAGAACTAATGAAAAACTGTTTTTT.